One sample yielded the 3 T cell receptor beta chains listed below, sequenced in a study of T cell responses to AZD1222 COVID-19 vaccine. Sequencing used immunoSEQ multiplex PCR; TCRdb keeps in-frame clones, though not all of them. The sample holds 100,000 or so clones, about 81% seen once. Here the sequenced sample was peripheral blood, taken on day 0 of AZD1222 vaccination. The receptor source for this set is an adult in good health.

The chain couples TRBV7-2 to TRBJ2-7; D gene ambiguous. The germline gives CDR1 SGHTA, CDR2 FQGNSA. CDR3 length: 15 amino acids. The V end was cut by 7 bases, the J end by 2 bases, with 18 bases between. The CDR3 region has the DNA TGTGCCAGCAAGGATGAAGGGATACCCCCCTACGAGCAGTACTTC. Its protein product is CASKDEGIPPYEQYF.

V usage is TRBV7-8 and J usage is TRBJ2-3, with a weak D call TRBD1 (5 bases). Germline CDR1 and CDR2: SGHVS and FQNEAQ. The CDR3 consists of 15 residues. The V and J ends lost 1 base and 1 base respectively, with 9 bases between them. The CDR3 is CASSLDQGGTDTQYF. DNA of the CDR3: TGTGCCAGCAGCTTAGATCAAGGGGGCACAGATACGCAGTATTTT.

V usage is TRBV11-3 and J usage is TRBJ2-5; D call uncertain. Trimming removed 1 base at V and 4 bases at J, with 7 bases between. This CDR3 has 13 amino acids. CDR1 and CDR2 from the germline V gene are SGHNT and YENEEA. Here the CDR3 reads CASSLVKGETQYF. The CDR3 DNA is TGTGCCAGCAGCTTAGTGAAGGGAGAGACCCAGTACTTC.